These T cell receptor beta chains were read from a single sample in a study of T cells expressing NK-cell markers. TCRdb reanalyzed the 5' RACE reads and collapses them to one entry per CDR3 protein, without DNA. Here the sample table reports 160,000 or so distinct CDR3 sequences. Sequencing used blood T cells: a sorted CD56 or NKG2C T cell subset, CD4+ or CD8+ T cells, or bulk PBMC T cells (not recorded which). These receptors were collected from a woman between 18 and 70 years old in good health. Both conserved end residues are part of each CDR3.

cdr3_aa j_call cdr3_length v_call
CASSVVAGGLEQFF TRBJ2-1 14 TRBV9
CASSLEIAGGEQYF TRBJ2-7 14 TRBV7-9
CSVPLTGLATEAFF TRBJ1-1 14 TRBV29-1
CASSLDGTREAQYF TRBJ2-5 14 TRBV5-5
CASSLEPSGGSDTQYF TRBJ2-3 16 TRBV5-1
CSARLYGLAGGAYNEQFF TRBJ2-1 18 TRBV20-1
CASSGTSVNEQFF TRBJ2-1 13 TRBV2
CASSRTDLSYEQYF TRBJ2-7 14 TRBV5-5
CASSLGSVNEQFF TRBJ2-1 13 TRBV5-1
CSAEAPSGGPDTQYF TRBJ2-3 15 TRBV20-1
CASSLYGSGGSDTIYF TRBJ1-3 16 TRBV12-3/TRBV12-4
CASSSGQGEAEKLFF TRBJ1-4 15 TRBV7-8
CASSRQGAETQYF TRBJ2-5 13 TRBV6-2/TRBV6-3
CASSFDRGGVGYTF TRBJ1-2 14 TRBV6-1
CASSQGSIAQGVRRTEAFF TRBJ1-1 19 TRBV4-1
CASARGWNQPQHF TRBJ1-5 13 TRBV2
CASTSQGSWNEQYF TRBJ2-7 14 TRBV7-2
CASSDQGAGTEAFF TRBJ1-1 14 TRBV25-1
CASSTLLSQGGTGELFF TRBJ2-2 17 TRBV7-8
CASSQPTAAGTEAFF TRBJ1-1 15 TRBV3-1
CSVVLGSGYEQYF TRBJ2-7 13 TRBV20-1
CSATRVAPYGYTF TRBJ1-2 13 TRBV20-1
CASSLRVTNTGELFF TRBJ2-2 15 TRBV5-5
CASSPPGSRRNREQFF TRBJ2-1 16 TRBV18
CSARSGGGQPQHF TRBJ1-5 13 TRBV20-1
CASRSGQGWYQAGNTIYF TRBJ1-3 18 TRBV28
CASTSGTYNEQFF TRBJ2-1 13 TRBV9
CASSQDFADTQYF TRBJ2-3 13 TRBV4-2
CASSFGTGLLNIQYF TRBJ2-4 15 TRBV7-9
CASSWGAQQPQHF TRBJ1-5 13 TRBV28
CASSPRQGRGSPLHF TRBJ1-6 15 TRBV5-1
CASSVGPSGGTGELFF TRBJ2-2 16 TRBV9
CASSSRGEQFF TRBJ2-1 11 TRBV9
CASSLILDGGYTF TRBJ1-2 13 TRBV7-6
CASSTDTGVGAKNIQYF TRBJ2-4 17 TRBV7-8
CASSLGQGGNYGYTF TRBJ1-2 15 TRBV27
CASSQARSGLAGDIQYF TRBJ2-4 17 TRBV4-2
CASSYTGSGYTF TRBJ1-2 12 TRBV6-6
CASSLEIRGTEAFF TRBJ1-1 14 TRBV12-3/TRBV12-4
CASGLVTGLTSVYGYTF TRBJ1-2 17 TRBV12-5
CATSDLFSGREGEQFF TRBJ2-1 16 TRBV24-1
CASSPHTGDTQYF TRBJ2-3 13 TRBV9
CASSSTGGSNEKLFF TRBJ1-4 15 TRBV12-3/TRBV12-4
CASNLGGSNQPQHF TRBJ1-5 14 TRBV6-1
CASSAGTHSTDTQYF TRBJ2-3 15 TRBV2
CASSPETRGADTQYF TRBJ2-3 15 TRBV7-8
CASSLQQGAYGYTF TRBJ1-2 14 TRBV12-3/TRBV12-4
CASSFPGQGKETQYF TRBJ2-5 15 TRBV5-5
CASSEYGGREKLFF TRBJ1-4 14 TRBV25-1
CASQQAGANVLTF TRBJ2-6 13 TRBV2
CATSRDAYRPTGELFF TRBJ2-2 16 TRBV15
CASSQERGGSYEQYF TRBJ2-7 15 TRBV4-2
CASSPPGLGLETQYF TRBJ2-5 15 TRBV7-9
CAISELPGLLDTEQYF TRBJ2-7 16 TRBV10-3
CASAGGRGGTDTQYF TRBJ2-3 15 TRBV10-3